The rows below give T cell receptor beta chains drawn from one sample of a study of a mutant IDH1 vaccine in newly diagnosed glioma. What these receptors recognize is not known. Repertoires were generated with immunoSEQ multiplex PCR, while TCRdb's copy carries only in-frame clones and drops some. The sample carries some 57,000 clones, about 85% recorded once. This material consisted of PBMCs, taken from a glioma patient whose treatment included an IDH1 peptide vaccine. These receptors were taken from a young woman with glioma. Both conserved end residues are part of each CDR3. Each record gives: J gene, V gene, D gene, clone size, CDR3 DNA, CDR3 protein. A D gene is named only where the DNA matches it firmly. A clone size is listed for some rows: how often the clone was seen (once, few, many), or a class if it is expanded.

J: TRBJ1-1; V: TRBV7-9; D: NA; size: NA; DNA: TGTGCCAGCAGCGTAACCACAGGGAACACTGAAGCTTTCTTT; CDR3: CASSVTTGNTEAFF
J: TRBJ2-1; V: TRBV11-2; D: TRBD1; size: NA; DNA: TGTGCCAGCAGTCCACAGGGGAGCTCCTACAATGAGCAGTTCTTC; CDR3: CASSPQGSSYNEQFF
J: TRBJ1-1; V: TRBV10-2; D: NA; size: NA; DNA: TGCGCCAGCAGTGAAATGGGAGGGGACACTGAAGCTTTCTTT; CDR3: CASSEMGGDTEAFF
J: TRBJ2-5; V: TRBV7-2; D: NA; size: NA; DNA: TGTGCCAGCAGCCTCCGGTGGGGGGAGGAGACCCAGTACTTC; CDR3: CASSLRWGEETQYF
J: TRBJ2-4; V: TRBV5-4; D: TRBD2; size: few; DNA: TGTGCCAGCAGCTTACAAGCGGGGGGGCTAAACATTCAGTACTTC; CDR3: CASSLQAGGLNIQYF
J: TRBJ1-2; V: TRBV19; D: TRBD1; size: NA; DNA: TGTGCCAGTAGCTTACGATATACTAAGGACAGGGGGAACTATGGCTACACCTTC; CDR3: CASSLRYTKDRGNYGYTF
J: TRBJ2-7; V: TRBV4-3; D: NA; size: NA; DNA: TGCGCCAGCAGCCAAGGAAGACAGGCCTGGGAGCAGTACTTC; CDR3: CASSQGRQAWEQYF
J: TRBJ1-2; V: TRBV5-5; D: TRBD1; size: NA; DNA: TGTGCCAGCAGCTTGCTTGGACAGGGGGCTTCGGGCTACACCTTC; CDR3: CASSLLGQGASGYTF
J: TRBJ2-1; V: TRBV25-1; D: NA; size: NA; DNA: TGTGCCAGCAGTGAATTTTTAGCCCCCTACAATGAGCAGTTCTTC; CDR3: CASSEFLAPYNEQFF
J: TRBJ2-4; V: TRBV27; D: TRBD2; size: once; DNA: TGTGCCAGCAGCCGAGAACGGGGGGGTAAAAACATTCAGTACTTC; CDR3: CASSRERGGKNIQYF
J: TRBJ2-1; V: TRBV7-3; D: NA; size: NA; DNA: TGTGCCAGCAGCCGGGAGGAGGGGGGGACTGAGCAGTTCTTC; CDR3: CASSREEGGTEQFF
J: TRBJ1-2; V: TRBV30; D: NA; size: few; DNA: TGTGCCTGGAGTGTAGGGCCAAGCTATGGCTACACCTTC; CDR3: CAWSVGPSYGYTF
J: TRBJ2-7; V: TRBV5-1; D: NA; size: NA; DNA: TGCGCCAGCAGCTTGGAATCTTCGGGACTTCTACAGAACGAGCAGTACTTC; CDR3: CASSLESSGLLQNEQYF
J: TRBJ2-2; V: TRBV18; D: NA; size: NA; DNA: TGTGCCAGCTCACCAGGGGTTCCGACAAACACCGGGGAGCTGTTTTTT; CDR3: CASSPGVPTNTGELFF
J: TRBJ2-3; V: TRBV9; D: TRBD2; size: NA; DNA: TGTGCCAGCAGCGCAGATCCTCGGACTAGCGGGAGTGGTACAGATACGCAGTATTTT; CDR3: CASSADPRTSGSGTDTQYF
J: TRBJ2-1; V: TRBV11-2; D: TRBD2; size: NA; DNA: TGTGCCAGCAGCTTAAGGGGCGGGGGTTCCTACAATGAGCAGTTCTTC; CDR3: CASSLRGGGSYNEQFF
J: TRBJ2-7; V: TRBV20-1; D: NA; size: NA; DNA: TGCAGTGCTAGAGTTGACAGTCGGCAGTACTTC; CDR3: CSARVDSRQYF
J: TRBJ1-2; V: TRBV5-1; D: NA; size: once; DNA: TGCGCCAGCAGGTTTTCGCGTGGGCAAACGGGTAACGAGATCTATGGCTACACCTTC; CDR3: CASRFSRGQTGNEIYGYTF
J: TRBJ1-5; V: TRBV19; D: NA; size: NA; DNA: TGTGCCAGTAGTTCATGGGGAGAGCCCCAGCATTTT; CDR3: CASSSWGEPQHF
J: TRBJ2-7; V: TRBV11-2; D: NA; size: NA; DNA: TGTGCCAGCAGCCCAGGGCCTAGCCCCTACGAGCAGTACTTC; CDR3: CASSPGPSPYEQYF
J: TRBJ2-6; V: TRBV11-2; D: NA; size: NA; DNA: TGTGCCAGCAGCTATGGAAGAGGTTCTGGGGCCAACGTCCTGACTTTC; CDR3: CASSYGRGSGANVLTF
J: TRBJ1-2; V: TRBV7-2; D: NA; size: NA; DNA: TGTGCCAGCAGCTTAAAGGCTGGCGGGACACCTAACTATGGCTACACCTTC; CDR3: CASSLKAGGTPNYGYTF
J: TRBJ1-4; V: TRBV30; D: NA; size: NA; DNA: TGTGCCTGGAGAATGGACCGCGAAAAACTGTTTTTT; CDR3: CAWRMDREKLFF
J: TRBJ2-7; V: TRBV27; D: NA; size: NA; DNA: TGTGCCAGCAGTCCTCCCCCCGGGACAAATTACGAGCAGTACTTC; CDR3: CASSPPPGTNYEQYF
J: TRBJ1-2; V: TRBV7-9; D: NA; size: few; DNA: TGTGCCAGCGGGGGGGCGTCTAACTATGGCTACACCTTC; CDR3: CASGGASNYGYTF
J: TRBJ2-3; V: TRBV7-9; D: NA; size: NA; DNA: TGTGCCAGCAGCCCGAGGGGCGGGGTCAGCACAGATACGCAGTATTTT; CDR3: CASSPRGGVSTDTQYF
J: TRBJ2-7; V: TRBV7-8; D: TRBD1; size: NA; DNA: TGTGCCAGCAGCTTAGAACCTCCCGGGACAGGGTACTACGAGCAGTACTTC; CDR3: CASSLEPPGTGYYEQYF
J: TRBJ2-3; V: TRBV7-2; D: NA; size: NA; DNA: TGTGCCAGCAGCTTAGAGCCGGGGGCGTATACGCAGTATTTT; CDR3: CASSLEPGAYTQYF
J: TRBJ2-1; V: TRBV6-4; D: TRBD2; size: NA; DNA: TGTGCCAGCAGTGGGACTAGCGGGGGATACAATGAGCAGTTCTTC; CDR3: CASSGTSGGYNEQFF
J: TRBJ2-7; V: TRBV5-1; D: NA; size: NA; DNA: TGCGCCAGCAGCTTGCTAGGTGTTGGGGAGCAGTACTTC; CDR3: CASSLLGVGEQYF
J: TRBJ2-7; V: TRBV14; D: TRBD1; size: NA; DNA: TGTGCCAGCAGCCGTGCCCGGGACAGGAGATACGAGCAGTACTTC; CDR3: CASSRARDRRYEQYF
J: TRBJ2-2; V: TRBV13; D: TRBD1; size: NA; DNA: TGTGCCAGCAGCTTCCGACAGGGTGGGGAGCTGTTTTTT; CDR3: CASSFRQGGELFF
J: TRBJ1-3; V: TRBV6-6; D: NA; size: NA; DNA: TGTGCCAGCAGTTACTCCGGGGGGGCTGGAAACACCATATATTTT; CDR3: CASSYSGGAGNTIYF
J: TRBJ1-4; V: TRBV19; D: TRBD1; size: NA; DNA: TGTGCCAGTAACCCAGGGGGGACGGGGGAAAAACTGTTTTTT; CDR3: CASNPGGTGEKLFF
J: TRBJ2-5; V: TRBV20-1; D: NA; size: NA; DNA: TGCAGTGCGCTACAAGAGACCCAGTACTTC; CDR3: CSALQETQYF
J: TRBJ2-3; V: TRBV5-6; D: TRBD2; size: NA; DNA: TGTGCCAGCAGCTTTTTTAGCGGGGGGGCAACAGATACGCAGTATTTT; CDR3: CASSFFSGGATDTQYF
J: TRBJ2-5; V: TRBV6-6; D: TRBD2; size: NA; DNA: TGTGCCAGCAGTCCTCTAGCGGGGGTCGGCCAAGAGACCCAGTACTTC; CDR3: CASSPLAGVGQETQYF
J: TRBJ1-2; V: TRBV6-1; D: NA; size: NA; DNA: TGTGCCAGCAGTGAGTCAGGGAGTGGTGGCTACACCTTC; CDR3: CASSESGSGGYTF
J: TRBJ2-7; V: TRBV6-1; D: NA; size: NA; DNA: TGTGCCAGCCTGGACGGGACCTACGAGCAGTACTTC; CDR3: CASLDGTYEQYF
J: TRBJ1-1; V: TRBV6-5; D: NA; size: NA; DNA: TGTGCCAGCAGTTACGAAGACGGGCCCATCCGAGGTGAAGCTTTCTTT; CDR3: CASSYEDGPIRGEAFF
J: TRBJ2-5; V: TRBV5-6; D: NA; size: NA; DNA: TGTGCCAGCAGCTGGTGGGGGGACGAGACCCAGTACTTC; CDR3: CASSWWGDETQYF
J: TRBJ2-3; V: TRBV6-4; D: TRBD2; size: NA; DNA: TGTGCCAGCAGTGGGACTAGCGGGGGCACAGATACGCAGTATTTT; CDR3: CASSGTSGGTDTQYF
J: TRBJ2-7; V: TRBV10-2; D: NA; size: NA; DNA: TGCGCCAGCAGTGAGTCGGATTTAGCTCCCACCTACGAGCAGTACTTC; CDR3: CASSESDLAPTYEQYF
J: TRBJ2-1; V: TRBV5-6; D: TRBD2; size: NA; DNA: TGTGCCAGCAGCTTGGAACCTAGCGGGATCATCTCCTACAATGAGCAGTTCTTC; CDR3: CASSLEPSGIISYNEQFF
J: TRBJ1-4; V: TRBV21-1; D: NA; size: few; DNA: TGTGCCAGCAGCAAAGCGAAGGACATCCTCACCACTAATGAAAAACTGTTTTTT; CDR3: CASSKAKDILTTNEKLFF
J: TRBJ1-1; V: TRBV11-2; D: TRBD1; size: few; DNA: TGTGCCAGCAGCTCGACAGGGAGGAGGACTGAAGCTTTCTTT; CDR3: CASSSTGRRTEAFF
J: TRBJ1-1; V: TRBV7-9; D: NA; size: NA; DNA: TGTGCCAGCAGCTCGCGGGACGCCGAGAACACTGAAGCTTTCTTT; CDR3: CASSSRDAENTEAFF
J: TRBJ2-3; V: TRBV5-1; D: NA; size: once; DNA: TGCGCCAGCAGCTTGATGTCGGGAGATACGCAGTATTTT; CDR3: CASSLMSGDTQYF
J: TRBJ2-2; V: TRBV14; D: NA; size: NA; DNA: TGTGCCAGCAACGACGCGACGGAAAACACCGGGGAGCTGTTTTTT; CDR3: CASNDATENTGELFF
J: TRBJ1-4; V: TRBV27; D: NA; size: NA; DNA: TGTGCCAGCAGTGTCGGGCTCTCCCGGGGAAAACTGTTTTTT; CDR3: CASSVGLSRGKLFF
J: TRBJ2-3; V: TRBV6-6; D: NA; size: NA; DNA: TGTGCCAGCAGTTCTTGGACTAGCACAGATACGCAGTATTTT; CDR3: CASSSWTSTDTQYF
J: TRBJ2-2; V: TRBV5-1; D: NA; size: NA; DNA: TGCGCCAGCAGCGAACCACGGGGGAACACCGGGGAGCTGTTTTTT; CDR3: CASSEPRGNTGELFF
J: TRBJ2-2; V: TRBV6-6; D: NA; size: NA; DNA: TGTGCCAGCAGTTCCCTGCCCGGAAAAGGGGAGCTGTTTTTT; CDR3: CASSSLPGKGELFF
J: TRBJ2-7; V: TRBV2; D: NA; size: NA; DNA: TGTGCCAGCAGTGAAGCGGCGCGACAGGGACTCTACGAGCAGTACTTC; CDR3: CASSEAARQGLYEQYF
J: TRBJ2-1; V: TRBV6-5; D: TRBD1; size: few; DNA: TGTGCCAGCAGGGGGACAGGGACCGTCAATGAGCAGTTCTTC; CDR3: CASRGTGTVNEQFF
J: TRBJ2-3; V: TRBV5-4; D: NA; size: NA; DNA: TGTGCCAGCAGCTTGGCTGGTGGGGCGTCAGATACGCAGTATTTT; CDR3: CASSLAGGASDTQYF
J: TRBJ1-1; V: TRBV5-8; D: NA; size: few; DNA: TGTGCCAGCAGCGCCAGGGTGAACACTGAAGCTTTCTTT; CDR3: CASSARVNTEAFF